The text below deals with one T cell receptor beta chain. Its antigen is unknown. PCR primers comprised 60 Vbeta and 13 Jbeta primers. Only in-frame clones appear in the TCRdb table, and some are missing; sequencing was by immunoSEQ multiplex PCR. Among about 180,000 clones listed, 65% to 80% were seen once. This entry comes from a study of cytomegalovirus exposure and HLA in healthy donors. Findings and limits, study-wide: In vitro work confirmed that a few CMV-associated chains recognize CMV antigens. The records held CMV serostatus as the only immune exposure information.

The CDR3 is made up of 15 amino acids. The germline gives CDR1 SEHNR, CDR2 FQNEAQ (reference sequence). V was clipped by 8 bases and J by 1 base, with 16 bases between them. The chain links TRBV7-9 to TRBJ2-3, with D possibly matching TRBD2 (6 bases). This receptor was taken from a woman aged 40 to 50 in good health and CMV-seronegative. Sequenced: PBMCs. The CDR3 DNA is TGTGCCAGCTCATCGGGGGAGGCCCGCACAGATACGCAGTATTTT. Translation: CASSSGEARTDTQYF.